The 30 T cell receptor beta chains given below trace back to one sample, sequenced in a study of blood T cell repertoires in COVID-19. Produced via immunoSEQ multiplex PCR; TCRdb's table is partial and in-frame only. The table lists over 100,000 clones, about 91% of them singletons. The sequencing sample was made of peripheral blood. Receptors originate from a man in his late teens or twenties with acute or convalescent COVID-19.

The gene calls are TRBV6-5 and TRBJ2-3; TRBD1 is a possible D gene (6 bases). Trimming removed 1 base from V and 1 base from J, with 12 bases in between. The germline CDR1 and CDR2 sequences are MNHEY and SVGAGI. This CDR3 spans 16 amino acids. DNA of the CDR3: TGTGCCAGCAGTTACTTACGGACAGATGGCACAGATACGCAGTATTTT. It specifies CASSYLRTDGTDTQYF.

The chain couples TRBV2 to TRBJ1-2; D uncertain. The CDR3 is 15 amino acids. Germline V gene data show CDR1 as SNHLY and CDR2 as FYNNEI. Trimming took off 2 bases at V and 0 bases at J, with 10 bases between the two ends. The CDR3 DNA sequence: TGTGCCAGCAGTGAATATTCCGGAGCTAACTATGGCTACACCTTC. Its protein is CASSEYSGANYGYTF.

This clone was seen once. The V and J genes are TRBV11-2 and TRBJ1-4, with 7 nucleotides matching TRBD1. CDR1 and CDR2 (germline): SGHAT, FQNNGV. This CDR3 contains 15 residues. The V gene end was trimmed by 7 bases and the J gene end by 5 bases; junction bases not matched to a gene: 10. The CDR3 nucleotides are TGTGCCAGCACCGCTTCGGGACAGAAAAATGAAAAACTGTTTTTT. It is translated as CASTASGQKNEKLFF.

The chain is built from TRBV7-2 and TRBJ2-2, with D perhaps TRBD2 (5 bases). Per germline, CDR1 SGHTA and CDR2 FQGNSA. The V end lost 8 bases, the J end lost 2 bases, and 15 bases lay between the germline ends. The CDR3 loop spans 15 amino acids. CDR3 sequence: CASPPPGVNTGELFF. Here the CDR3 DNA reads TGTGCCAGCCCTCCCCCCGGGGTAAACACCGGGGAGCTGTTTTTT.

V and J are TRBV29-1 and TRBJ2-3, with TRBD2 identical over 8 bases. The CDR3 is made up of 14 amino acids. The germline CDR1 and CDR2 sequences are SQVTM and ANQGSEA. V was pared by 4 bases and J by 4 bases, with 7 bases of the junction left unmatched. Here the CDR3 reads CSVGYGGASDTQYF. The CDR3 DNA reads as TGCAGCGTTGGATACGGGGGGGCCTCAGATACGCAGTATTTT.

The rearrangement joins TRBV30 to TRBJ2-4; 7 bases map to TRBD2. J was trimmed by 3 bases and V by 1 base; bases with no gene match: 9. The germline V gene has CDR1 GTSNPN and CDR2 SVGIG (reference sequence). The CDR3 is made up of 16 amino acids. CDR3 nucleotide sequence: TGTGCCTGGAGTGGGGAAGCGGGATCGGTCAAAAACATTCAGTACTTC. Residues: CAWSGEAGSVKNIQYF.

V gene TRBV7-9 combines with J gene TRBJ2-1; 7 bases line up with TRBD2. The CDR3 consists of 16 residues. CDR1 and CDR2 (germline): SEHNR, FQNEAQ (reference sequence). With 0 bases clipped from V and 4 bases from J, the junction kept 6 bases outside the gene matches. The CDR3 here is CASSLALASRYNEQFF. CDR3 nucleotides: TGTGCCAGCAGCTTAGCACTAGCGTCTCGATACAATGAGCAGTTCTTC. The full variable domain, with the rest looked up from reference TRBV7-9 and TRBJ2-1, is DTGVSQNPRHKITKRGQNVTFRCDPISEHNRLYWYRQTLGQGPEFLTYFQNEAQLEKSRLLSDRFSAERPKGSFSTLEIQRTEQGDSAMYLCASSLALASRYNEQFFGPGTRLTVL.

The rearrangement joins TRBV10-3 to TRBJ1-4, with 10 nucleotides matching TRBD1. CDR1 is ENHRY, CDR2 SYGVKD, per germline. J gave up 8 bases and V 6 bases, and 12 bases lay outside the gene matches. The CDR3 sequence is 16 residues long. The CDR3 sequence is CAISGTPGTGDEKLFF. The CDR3, as DNA: TGTGCCATCAGCGGCACCCCCGGGACAGGGGACGAAAAACTGTTTTTT.

V gene TRBV13 combines with J gene TRBJ2-5; 8 bases line up with TRBD1. This CDR3 has 13 residues. The V and J ends lost 5 bases and 5 bases, in that order; junction bases with no gene match: 4. Germline V gene lookup returns CDR1 PRHDT and CDR2 FYEKMQ (reference sequence). CDR3 residues: CASSARDRETQYF. CDR3 nucleotide sequence: TGTGCCAGCAGCGCAAGGGACAGGGAGACCCAGTACTTC.

The genes are TRBV11-3 and TRBJ1-1; D is possibly TRBD1 (5 bases). The CDR3 covers 14 residues. V was pared by 5 bases and J by 4 bases, with 14 bases between. Germline lookup yields CDR1 SGHNT and CDR2 YENEEA. The CDR3 sequence is CASSPQGWSTEAFF. In DNA, the CDR3 is TGTGCCAGCAGCCCCCAGGGATGGAGCACTGAAGCTTTCTTT.

V usage is TRBV27 and J usage is TRBJ1-5; a possible D gene is TRBD1 (5 bases). The V and J ends lost 2 bases and 0 bases respectively, with 8 bases between them. The CDR3 length is 15 residues. The V gene's germline CDR1 is MNHEY and CDR2 SMNVEV (reference sequence). In DNA, the CDR3 is TGTGCCAGCAGTTTAATACAGGATAGCAATCAGCCCCAGCATTTT. It encodes CASSLIQDSNQPQHF.

The V call is TRBV4-1, the J call TRBJ1-1; 9 nucleotides agree with TRBD1. The J segment lost 3 bases and the V segment lost 4 bases, leaving 3 bases of the junction unmatched. The CDR3 has 14 residues. The germline gives CDR1 MGHRA, CDR2 YSYEKL. CDR3 sequence: CASSPRTGDTEAFF. The CDR3, as DNA: TGCGCCAGCAGCCCTCGGACAGGGGACACTGAAGCTTTCTTT.

This chain joins TRBV19 and TRBJ1-5; 7 nucleotides match TRBD1. The CDR3 is 13 residues long. The ends lost 9 bases at V and 6 bases at J; junction bases unmatched: 8. The germline V gene has CDR1 LNHDA and CDR2 SQIVND (reference sequence). The CDR3 sequence: CASTQGIGQPQHF. Written as DNA, the CDR3 is TGTGCCAGCACACAGGGGATCGGTCAGCCCCAGCATTTT.

The chain employs TRBV6-6 and TRBJ1-5; maybe TRBD1 (5 bases). Germline assignment: CDR1 MNHNY and CDR2 SVGAGI (reference sequence). Trimming pared 6 bases from V and 12 bases from J, leaving 24 bases between. This CDR3 region has 15 residues. CDR3 residues: CASSLSVQVPSGQHF. The CDR3 DNA sequence: TGTGCCAGCAGCCTCAGCGTACAGGTGCCTTCAGGCCAGCATTTT.

This rearrangement joins TRBV7-8 to TRBJ2-1; weak D call: TRBD2 (5 bases). Between the trimmed V and J ends, which lost 5 bases and 10 bases, there was a span of 12 bases. The CDR3 consists of 12 residues. In germline, CDR1 is SGHVS, CDR2 FQNEAQ. CDR3 protein: CASSPNGIEQFF. The DNA of the CDR3 is TGTGCCAGCAGCCCTAACGGGATAGAGCAGTTCTTC.

CDR3: CASSLRGNSPLHF. The CDR3 nucleotides are TGTGCCAGCAGCTTGAGGGGTAATTCACCCCTCCACTTT. The chain carries TRBV5-4 and TRBJ1-6, with D maybe TRBD1 (5 bases). The CDR3 loop spans 13 amino acids. Trimming stripped 1 base from V and 6 bases from J, with 5 bases between. Germline-derived CDR1 and CDR2 are SGHNT and YYREEE (reference sequence).

The rearrangement joins TRBV18 to TRBJ2-7; TRBD2 aligns across 8 bases. Trimming removed 2 bases from V and 5 bases from J; junction bases left unmatched: 11. CDR1 and CDR2 (germline): KGHSH, LQKENI. This CDR3 is built from 16 residues. The CDR3 protein is CASSPYYGLALNEQYF. CDR3 in DNA: TGTGCCAGCTCACCATACTACGGACTAGCTCTAAACGAGCAGTACTTC.

The chain is built from TRBV3-1 (or the pseudogene TRBV3-2) and TRBJ1-2; 9 bases align to TRBD1. The CDR3 contains 15 residues. Germline loops: CDR1 LGHDT, CDR2 YNNKEL (reference sequence). V shed 4 bases and J 2 bases; nucleotides not matched to a gene: 5. The CDR3 protein is CASSPPGQGNYGYTF. CDR3 nucleotide sequence: TGTGCCAGCAGCCCGCCGGGACAGGGCAACTATGGCTACACCTTC.

This clone was seen a single time. This chain uses TRBV19 with TRBJ2-6, with no clear D. V lost 7 bases to trimming and J lost 2 bases, with 9 bases between them. This CDR3 region has 14 residues. Germline CDR1 reads LNHDA; CDR2 reads SQIVND (reference sequence). DNA for the CDR3: TGTGCCAGTACAGAAGTTGCTGGGGCCAACGTCCTGACTTTC. Translating gives CASTEVAGANVLTF.

The J gene is TRBJ2-5, the V gene TRBV10-2, with 11 nucleotides matching TRBD2. CDR1 and CDR2 (germline): WSHSY, SAAADI. V gave up 7 bases and J gave up 1 base; unmatched junction bases: 8. The CDR3 is 16 amino acids. CDR3 region: CASTGTSGGGQETQYF. The CDR3 DNA sequence: TGCGCCAGCACCGGGACTAGCGGAGGGGGCCAAGAGACCCAGTACTTC.

The rearrangement uses TRBV27 and TRBJ1-2; possible D gene TRBD1, 6 bases. CDR3 length: 15 amino acids. V was pared by 4 bases and J by 1 base, with 13 bases between. Germline V gene data show CDR1 as MNHEY and CDR2 as SMNVEV (reference sequence). CDR3 region: CASSSIPRGNYGYTF. CDR3 sequence (DNA): TGTGCCAGCAGTTCAATACCCAGGGGTAACTATGGCTACACCTTC.

V gene TRBV7-2 combines with J gene TRBJ2-7; the D gene is possibly TRBD2 (5 bases). Trimming removed 6 bases at V and 2 bases at J, with 17 bases between. This CDR3 is built from 15 residues. Germline loops: CDR1 SGHTA, CDR2 FQGNSA. The CDR3 DNA reads TGTGCCAGCAGTCCTGGCCTAGCCGTTGCCTACGAGCAGTACTTC. Protein product: CASSPGLAVAYEQYF. Full variable domain (rest looked up from reference TRBV7-2 and TRBJ2-7): GAGVSQSPSNKVTEKGKDVELRCDPISGHTALYWYRQSLGQGLEFLIYFQGNSAPDKSGLPSDRFSAERTGGSVSTLTIQRTQQEDSAVYLCASSPGLAVAYEQYFGPGTRLTVT.

The table lists this clone with a few counts. V usage is TRBV4-1 and J usage is TRBJ1-2; possibly TRBD1 for D (6 bases). The V gene's germline CDR1 is MGHRA and CDR2 YSYEKL. V lost 0 bases, J lost 0 bases, and 23 bases lay in between. This CDR3 is 20 amino acids long. CDR3: CASSQDLIYRTAQTNYGYTF. CDR3 in DNA: TGCGCCAGCAGCCAAGATCTTATATACCGGACAGCCCAAACTAACTATGGCTACACCTTC.

This chain connects TRBV12-3 or TRBV12-4 to TRBJ1-3; weak D call: TRBD1 (5 bases). Trimming removed 6 bases at V and 8 bases at J, with 14 bases between. The length of the CDR3 is 13 residues. For the CDR3, the DNA is TGTGCCAGCAGGAGGTCAGGGTCGGACACCATATATTTT. Its translation: CASRRSGSDTIYF.

The chain combines TRBV20-1 with TRBJ1-4; D is possibly TRBD1 (6 bases). V was cut by 3 bases and J by 4 bases, with 18 bases left in between. This CDR3 has 16 residues. The germline V gene encodes CDR1 DFQATT and CDR2 SNEGSKA (reference sequence). The CDR3 DNA sequence: TGCAGTGCTAGTTTCGGTGGGGGCCCTTATAATGAAAAACTGTTTTTT. Amino acids: CSASFGGGPYNEKLFF.

This chain joins TRBV7-9 and TRBJ1-4; 8 nucleotides match TRBD1. V shed 5 bases and J 8 bases; nucleotides not matched to a gene: 10. CDR3 length equals 15 residues. Germline CDR1 and CDR2: SEHNR and FQNEAQ (reference sequence). CDR3 in DNA: TGTGCCAGCAGCCAACGACAGGGGAGGGAGGAAAAACTGTTTTTT. The encoded protein is CASSQRQGREEKLFF.

The gene calls are TRBV21-1 and TRBJ1-1; TRBD1 was called by the table and not checked on the DNA. TRBV21-1 is shown as a pseudogene. CDR3 length equals 15 residues. The CDR3 sequence: CASPTGVSMNTEAFF. CDR3 bases: TGTGCCAGCCCAACAGGGGTGAGTATGAACACTGAAGCTTTCTTT.

V gene TRBV28 combines with J gene TRBJ1-6; D uncertain. Germline V CDR1 and CDR2: MDHEN, SYDVKM. With 6 bases removed from V and 0 bases from J, the gap between germline ends came to 9 bases. The length of the CDR3 is 15 residues. CDR3: CASRARSSYNSPLHF. DNA for the CDR3: TGTGCCAGCAGAGCTCGAAGCTCCTATAATTCACCCCTCCACTTT.

The rearrangement joins TRBV14 to TRBJ1-2; 7 nucleotides line up with TRBD1. With 4 bases clipped from V and 4 bases from J, the junction kept 3 bases outside the gene matches. This CDR3 spans 13 amino acids. The germline CDR1 and CDR2 sequences are SGHDN and FVKESK. The CDR3 DNA reads TGTGCCAGCAGCCCCGGGACAGTCTATGGCTACACCTTC. Translating gives CASSPGTVYGYTF.

The V call is TRBV6-5, the J call TRBJ1-6; a possible D gene is TRBD1 (5 bases). Germline V lookup: CDR1 MNHEY, CDR2 SVGAGI. The CDR3 runs to 12 residues. V lost 6 bases and J 6 bases, leaving 6 bases between the germline ends. CDR3: CASSQGNSPLHF. The CDR3 nucleotides read TGTGCCAGCAGCCAGGGTAATTCACCCCTCCACTTT.